This TCR beta chain was identified in a study of blood T cell repertoires in COVID-19 (dated by TCRdb to the early 2020s). For the study in its entirety: Samples covering the acute and convalescent phases of COVID-19 were provided by collaborators in the United States, Italy and Spain. Nearly every sample came with metadata listing a de-identified subject ID, COVID-19 status, age in years and sex. HLA class I and class II types, where available, came from metadata supplied by the sample provider rather than from assay-based typing. The repertoires were made available in a free public database intended to serve as a resource for research on the immune response to SARS-CoV-2. The material from the prospective study consisted of cDNA or gDNA derived from T cells, B-cell-depleted T cells, or PBMCs. Deeply sampled blood TCRbeta repertoires from subjects exposed to, actively infected with, or recovered from COVID-19 were included in the dataset. Samples were obtained from the ongoing ImmuneRACE study (first 160 participants) and from 1,254 subjects provided by 6 global collaborators.

Overall study outcomes, separate from this receptor: The quantity of clinical and demographic metadata differed by source and by participant and was supplied without curation.

TCRbeta CDR3 regions were amplified from genomic DNA using the immunoSEQ Assay, a bias-controlled multiplex PCR. Per the authors' processing: The number of nucleated cells in each sample was estimated from the amplification of reference gene primers within the assay. To quantify the absolute abundance of each unique TCRbeta CDR3 rearrangement, sequence reads were collapsed and filtered. For each sample, productive Simpson clonality was calculated as the square root of Simpson's diversity index across productive rearrangements. As stored in TCRdb, this immuneACCESS dataset retains in-frame rearrangements with V and J assigned. A fraction of the clones does not appear; measured against another copy, unresolved V genes explain less than half of the discrepancy, and the remainder lacks a known reason. V, J and clone size were drawn from that table, and D and trimming were deduced from the DNA. The sample table shows about 150,000 clones, and roughly four fifths are seen once. The top ten constitute approximately 3% of the sample.

Per the germline V gene, KGHSH is the CDR1 and LQKENI is the CDR2. From the cysteine through the phenylalanine, the CDR3 covers 14 amino acids. Just CDR3 DNA is preserved here, 42 bases in frame from base 1. V loses 6 bases, J loses 5 bases, and the germline ends lie 16 bases apart. Only one count was recorded for this clone. No antigen is known for it. No clone much larger than this one lies a single base away; base qualities are absent. Collaborating institutions collected whole blood in K2EDTA tubes following their own protocols. For TCRbeta analysis, collaborators shipped samples in one of three forms: frozen whole blood, isolated PBMCs, or DNA extracted from either of those sample types.

This receptor was identified in a woman of 80 years or more with acute or convalescent COVID-19. The rearranged chain carries TRBV18 and TRBJ1-1; TRBD1 is perhaps the D gene, given 6 matching bases. Input material: peripheral blood. CDR3 region: CASSPTPGDTEAFF. The DNA sequence is given as TGTGCCAGCTCCCCAACTCCAGGGGATACTGAAGCTTTCTTT.